These 2 T cell receptor beta chains came from one sample sequenced in a study of regulatory T cells in long-lasting Graves disease. Described time point: newly diagnosed GD, antithyroid drugs for less than 3 months. RNA extracted from PBMCs served as the sequencing template. Arm-PCR of CDR3 regions with iRepertoire HTBI primers generated TCR beta libraries. TCRdb reprocessed the multiplex PCR reads with MiXCR, giving one entry per CDR3 protein. Among approximately 270,000 distinct CDR3 sequences listed, approximately 18% were seen once. These data were also reused for a study on T cells in Graves' hyperthyroidism and ophthalmopathy.

Specimen: peripheral blood mononuclear cells (PBMCs), collected at new diagnosis, from a patient treated with antithyroid drugs. Receptors originate from a woman under 40 with Graves disease.

At least ten counts were recorded for this clonotype. This rearrangement joins TRBV7-2 to TRBJ2-7; 13 bases match TRBD2. The trim removed 5 bases at V and 0 bases at J, leaving 7 bases unmatched. CDR1 is SGHTA, CDR2 FQGNSA, per germline. The CDR3 extends over 17 amino acids. The CDR3, as DNA: TGTGCCAGCAGCCCAGGACTAGCGGGGGTAAGCTCCTACGAGCAGTACTTC. Its translation is CASSPGLAGVSSYEQYF. Supplemented by reference TRBV7-2 and TRBJ2-7, the full variable domain reads GAGVSQSPSNKVTEKGKDVELRCDPISGHTALYWYRQSLGQGLEFLIYFQGNSAPDKSGLPSDRFSAERTGGSVSTLTIQRTQQEDSAVYLCASSPGLAGVSSYEQYFGPGTRLTVT.

Many counts were recorded for this clonotype. The V and J genes are TRBV2 and TRBJ2-5, with 10 bases identical to TRBD1. The J segment lost 4 bases and the V segment lost 7 bases, leaving 6 bases of the junction unmatched. CDR3 length: 14 amino acids. The V gene's germline CDR1 is SNHLY and CDR2 FYNNEI. CDR3 region: CASTPRTGGETQYF. The CDR3 nucleotides are TGTGCCAGCACCCCTCGGACAGGGGGAGAGACCCAGTACTTC. Variable domain in full (rest from reference TRBV2 and TRBJ2-5): EPEVTQTPSHQVTQMGQEVILRCVPISNHLYFYWYRQILGQKVEFLVSFYNNEISEKSEIFDDQFSVERPDGSNFTLKIRSTKLEDSAMYFCASTPRTGGETQYFGPGTRLLVL.